This T cell receptor (beta chain) was sequenced in a study of blood T cell repertoires in COVID-19. Background on the study: T cells, B-cell-depleted T cells, or PBMCs supplied cDNA or gDNA.

How the authors handled the data: Reference gene primer amplification gave estimated nucleated cell counts. TCRdb's table, derived via immunoSEQ multiplex PCR, lists solely in-frame clones and lacks some. For V, J and clone size, that table is used; D and trimming come from the DNA. The sample lists 150,000 to 200,000 clones, approximately 86% seen once, with approximately 7% in the top ten. Looked up from germline, CDR1 is SQVTM and CDR2 is ANQGSEA. The V gene lost 3 bases and the J gene lost 4 bases, with 9 bases spanning the gap. The CDR3 is 12 residues long. V and J are TRBV29-1 and TRBJ2-5, with unresolved D. The sample comprised peripheral blood. This clonotype was obtained from a man aged 50 to 59 with active or convalescent COVID-19. CDR3 in DNA: TGCAGCGTTGAGCCTAGTAGAGAGACCCAGTACTTC. Residues: CSVEPSRETQYF.